The rows below give T cell receptor beta chains drawn from one sample of a study of cytomegalovirus exposure and HLA in healthy donors. The data were produced by immunoSEQ multiplex PCR, yet TCRdb's version contains in-frame clones alone and is incomplete. The sample holds 100,000 to 150,000 clones, roughly 88% seen once. Material for sequencing was PBMCs. The receptor set was obtained from a boy under 18 in good health and CMV-seronegative. The CDR3 runs from the conserved cysteine through the conserved F or W. A D gene is named only where the DNA matches it firmly. Clone size is stated in some rows and not others, as once, few, many or a class when expanded.

V: TRBV7-6; size: .; D: TRBD2; J: TRBJ2-1; CDR3: CASSSSSGGGEQFF; DNA: TGTGCCAGCAGCTCTTCTAGCGGGGGAGGTGAGCAGTTCTTC
V: TRBV14; size: .; D: TRBD1; J: TRBJ1-1; CDR3: CASSQGRGRPKTEAFF; DNA: TGTGCCAGCAGCCAAGGTAGGGGGCGACCAAAGACTGAAGCTTTCTTT
V: TRBV29-1; size: once; D: .; J: TRBJ1-1; CDR3: CSVESPGSGAFF; DNA: TGCAGCGTTGAATCGCCAGGGAGCGGGGCTTTCTTT
V: TRBV10-3; size: .; D: .; J: TRBJ1-5; CDR3: CAISVNPESPQHF; DNA: TGTGCCATCAGTGTCAATCCTGAGTCGCCCCAGCATTTT
V: TRBV29-1; size: .; D: .; J: TRBJ1-2; CDR3: CSVEGEYGYTF; DNA: TGCAGCGTTGAAGGGGAGTATGGCTACACCTTC
V: TRBV6-6; size: .; D: .; J: TRBJ2-2; CDR3: CASGRGASTGELFF; DNA: TGTGCCAGCGGCAGGGGGGCAAGCACCGGGGAGCTGTTTTTT
V: TRBV7-3; size: .; D: .; J: TRBJ2-2; CDR3: CASSLMWSASPNTGELFF; DNA: TGTGCCAGCAGCTTAATGTGGAGTGCTAGCCCGAACACCGGGGAGCTGTTTTTT
V: TRBV9; size: .; D: .; J: TRBJ1-4; CDR3: CASSVQATTNEKLFF; DNA: TGTGCCAGCAGCGTTCAAGCCACAACTAATGAAAAACTGTTTTTT
V: TRBV9; size: .; D: TRBD1; J: TRBJ1-4; CDR3: CASSVASGTGGTNEKLFF; DNA: TGTGCCAGCAGCGTAGCGTCGGGGACAGGGGGAACTAATGAAAAACTGTTTTTT
V: TRBV9; size: .; D: TRBD1; J: TRBJ1-2; CDR3: CASSPRVRDRDGYTF; DNA: TGTGCCAGCAGCCCCCGGGTACGGGACAGGGATGGCTACACCTTC
V: TRBV7-9; size: .; D: .; J: TRBJ1-6; CDR3: CASSPPGASPLHF; DNA: TGTGCCAGCAGCCCACCAGGGGCGTCACCCCTCCACTTT
V: TRBV2; size: .; D: TRBD1; J: TRBJ1-6; CDR3: CASSGDRVPPLHF; DNA: TGTGCCAGCAGTGGGGACAGGGTTCCACCCCTCCACTTT
V: TRBV9; size: .; D: TRBD1; J: TRBJ2-6; CDR3: CASSVAPDRGHSGANVLTF; DNA: TGTGCCAGCAGCGTAGCCCCTGACAGGGGGCACTCTGGGGCCAACGTCCTGACTTTC
V: TRBV6-5; size: .; D: .; J: TRBJ2-2; CDR3: CASSSSLGAGELFF; DNA: TGTGCCAGCAGCTCCAGCCTAGGGGCCGGGGAGCTGTTTTTT
V: TRBV19; size: .; D: .; J: TRBJ2-7; CDR3: CASSIDLVRGFAEQYF; DNA: TGTGCCAGTAGTATAGATCTCGTACGGGGTTTTGCCGAGCAGTACTTC
V: TRBV14; size: .; D: .; J: TRBJ2-3; CDR3: CASSLTGGGRTDTQYF; DNA: TGTGCCAGCAGCCTTACAGGCGGGGGCCGCACAGATACGCAGTATTTT
V: TRBV29-1; size: .; D: TRBD1; J: TRBJ2-7; CDR3: CSVTMTGYNTYEQYF; DNA: TGCAGCGTTACCATGACAGGGTACAATACGTACGAGCAGTACTTC
V: TRBV7-2; size: .; D: TRBD1; J: TRBJ1-2; CDR3: CASTGTGGYGYTF; DNA: TGTGCCAGCACCGGGACAGGGGGGTATGGCTACACCTTC
V: TRBV11-2; size: .; D: .; J: TRBJ2-7; CDR3: CASSFGGTDYEQYF; DNA: TGTGCCAGCAGCTTCGGCGGGACCGACTACGAGCAGTACTTC
V: TRBV7-2; size: .; D: .; J: TRBJ2-2; CDR3: CASSLADIGELFF; DNA: TGTGCCAGCAGCTTAGCCGACATCGGGGAGCTGTTTTTT
V: TRBV14; size: .; D: .; J: TRBJ2-7; CDR3: CASSPSQNGGVVKYF; DNA: TGTGCCAGCAGCCCCAGTCAAAACGGGGGAGTGGTGAAGTACTTC
V: TRBV11-2; size: .; D: TRBD2; J: TRBJ2-1; CDR3: CASSLVAGGEVYNEQFF; DNA: TGTGCCAGCAGCTTAGTGGCGGGGGGGGAGGTTTACAATGAGCAGTTCTTC
V: TRBV4-3; size: few; D: .; J: TRBJ2-6; CDR3: CASSQGIVRAGANVLTF; DNA: TGCGCCAGCAGCCAAGGGATTGTGAGGGCTGGGGCCAACGTCCTGACTTTC
V: TRBV2; size: .; D: .; J: TRBJ1-4; CDR3: CASKGTSANEKLFF; DNA: TGTGCCAGCAAGGGGACATCGGCTAATGAAAAACTGTTTTTT
V: TRBV9; size: .; D: .; J: TRBJ1-1; CDR3: CASSVVSWRVPYTEAFF; DNA: TGTGCCAGCAGCGTAGTGTCTTGGAGGGTACCTTATACTGAAGCCTTCTTT
V: TRBV6-1; size: .; D: TRBD2; J: TRBJ2-2; CDR3: CASSVSGTSVPGELFF; DNA: TGTGCCAGCAGTGTCTCCGGGACTAGCGTTCCCGGGGAGCTGTTTTTT
V: TRBV27; size: .; D: TRBD2; J: TRBJ2-5; CDR3: CASSFLILARGETQYF; DNA: TGTGCCAGCAGTTTTCTAATACTAGCGCGCGGGGAGACCCAGTACTTC
V: TRBV6-5; size: .; D: TRBD1; J: TRBJ1-6; CDR3: CASSYSLRQGDSPLHF; DNA: TGTGCCAGCAGTTACTCGTTACGACAGGGTGATTCACCCCTCCACTTT
V: TRBV29-1; size: few; D: .; J: TRBJ1-2; CDR3: CSVDWGRYGYTF; DNA: TGCAGCGTTGATTGGGGGCGTTATGGCTACACCTTC
V: TRBV20-1; size: .; D: .; J: TRBJ2-1; CDR3: CSVVAYNEQFF; DNA: TGCAGTGTAGTCGCCTACAATGAGCAGTTCTTC
V: TRBV9; size: .; D: TRBD2; J: TRBJ2-2; CDR3: CASGRALAGGYTGELFF; DNA: TGTGCCAGCGGCAGGGCCCTAGCGGGGGGATACACCGGGGAGCTGTTTTTT
V: TRBV6-1; size: .; D: TRBD1; J: TRBJ1-2; CDR3: CASSEALGQVLYGYTF; DNA: TGTGCCAGCAGTGAAGCCCTCGGACAGGTCTTATATGGCTACACCTTC
V: TRBV5-1; size: .; D: .; J: TRBJ1-6; CDR3: CASSPDLSSPLHF; DNA: TGCGCCAGCAGCCCGGACTTGAGTTCACCCCTCCACTTT
V: TRBV2; size: .; D: TRBD1; J: TRBJ2-3; CDR3: CASTFQGQTTDTQYF; DNA: TGTGCCAGCACTTTCCAGGGACAGACCACAGATACGCAGTATTTT
V: TRBV27; size: .; D: TRBD1; J: TRBJ1-5; CDR3: CASSSLQGSVGNQPQHF; DNA: TGTGCCAGCAGTTCCCTACAGGGGAGCGTGGGAAATCAGCCCCAGCATTTT
V: TRBV5-6; size: .; D: .; J: TRBJ2-7; CDR3: CASSTYGEQYF; DNA: TGTGCCAGCAGCACATATGGCGAGCAGTACTTC
V: TRBV4-3; size: .; D: TRBD1; J: TRBJ2-3; CDR3: CASSEGQGAVDTQYF; DNA: TGCGCCAGCAGCGAGGGACAGGGGGCCGTGGATACGCAGTATTTT
V: TRBV7-8; size: .; D: TRBD2; J: TRBJ2-7; CDR3: CASSLGGGYEQYF; DNA: TGTGCCAGCAGCTTGGGGGGAGGGTACGAGCAGTACTTC
V: TRBV18; size: .; D: TRBD1; J: TRBJ1-1; CDR3: CASSPPGQPGGAFF; DNA: TGTGCCAGCTCACCACCGGGACAGCCTGGTGGAGCTTTCTTT
V: TRBV4-3; size: .; D: .; J: TRBJ1-3; CDR3: CASSQDFGLNSGNTIYF; DNA: TGCGCCAGCAGCCAAGATTTTGGGCTGAACTCTGGAAACACCATATATTTT
V: TRBV15; size: .; D: .; J: TRBJ2-5; CDR3: CATSRALETQYF; DNA: TGTGCCACCAGCAGAGCTCTGGAGACCCAGTACTTC
V: TRBV19; size: .; D: .; J: TRBJ1-3; CDR3: CASRPPSSGNTIYF; DNA: TGTGCCAGTAGGCCGCCGAGCTCTGGAAACACCATATATTTT
V: TRBV29-1; size: .; D: TRBD1; J: TRBJ2-7; CDR3: CSVEPSDRVHEQYF; DNA: TGCAGCGTTGAACCGTCGGACAGGGTCCACGAGCAGTACTTC
V: TRBV7-9; size: .; D: TRBD1; J: TRBJ2-7; CDR3: CASRETGGASYEQYF; DNA: TGTGCCAGCAGGGAGACAGGGGGCGCCTCCTACGAGCAGTACTTC
V: TRBV7-9; size: .; D: TRBD1; J: TRBJ2-7; CDR3: CASSLGQGLKYEQYF; DNA: TGTGCCAGCAGCTTAGGACAGGGCCTGAAATACGAGCAGTACTTC
V: TRBV6-5; size: .; D: .; J: TRBJ2-7; CDR3: CASSYNGVGEQYF; DNA: TGTGCCAGCAGTTACAACGGGGTAGGAGAGCAGTACTTC
V: TRBV19; size: .; D: .; J: TRBJ1-2; CDR3: CASSIGGDLYYGYTF; DNA: TGTGCCAGTAGTATAGGGGGGGACCTCTACTATGGCTACACCTTC
V: TRBV4-3; size: .; D: TRBD1; J: TRBJ1-5; CDR3: CASSQDLRQGVGQPQHF; DNA: TGCGCCAGCAGCCAAGATCTAAGACAGGGGGTCGGACAGCCCCAGCATTTT
V: TRBV12-5; size: .; D: .; J: TRBJ2-1; CDR3: CASGLTLQGTHEQFF; DNA: TGTGCTAGTGGTCTCACTTTACAGGGTACCCATGAGCAGTTCTTC
V: TRBV4-3; size: few; D: .; J: TRBJ1-1; CDR3: CASSPFAGGLNTEAFF; DNA: TGCGCCAGCAGCCCCTTTGCGGGGGGGCTGAACACTGAAGCTTTCTTT
V: TRBV4-1; size: once; D: .; J: TRBJ2-3; CDR3: CASSPIGRTSTDTQYF; DNA: TGCGCCAGCAGCCCCATCGGTAGGACTAGCACAGATACGCAGTATTTT
V: TRBV6-5; size: .; D: .; J: TRBJ1-2; CDR3: CASSYSPGRTNYGYTF; DNA: TGTGCCAGCAGTTACTCTCCGGGGAGAACTAACTATGGCTACACCTTC
V: TRBV27; size: .; D: .; J: TRBJ2-1; CDR3: CASTITWEVNEQFF; DNA: TGTGCCAGCACGATAACTTGGGAGGTCAATGAGCAGTTCTTC
V: TRBV2; size: .; D: TRBD1; J: TRBJ2-7; CDR3: CASRSTGSYEQYF; DNA: TGTGCCAGCAGGTCGACAGGGTCCTACGAGCAGTACTTC
V: TRBV18; size: .; D: .; J: TRBJ1-1; CDR3: CASSPVRGIMGTEAFF; DNA: TGTGCCAGCTCACCGGTCAGGGGAATTATGGGCACTGAAGCTTTCTTT